A selection of T cell receptor beta chains follows, all from one sample in a study of breast tumors, draining lymph nodes, adjacent tissues. TCRdb recomputed calls from the multiplex PCR reads with MiXCR, one row per CDR3 protein. The sample lists some 150,000 distinct CDR3 sequences; about a fifth were seen once. Input material: axillary lymph node tissue. These receptors came from a female donor with breast cancer. Some clones in this sample may be carry-over from other donors' samples. The CDR3 runs from the conserved cysteine through the conserved F or W. A D gene is named only where the DNA matches it firmly. Only part of the rows carry a size: once, few, many, or a class if the clone is expanded.

CDR3	DNA	D	size	V	J
CASSENPGARETQYF	TGTGCCAGCAGCGAAAATCCGGGGGCGCGTGAGACCCAGTACTTC	.	many	TRBV5-5	TRBJ2-5
CASRDGIEQYF	TGTGCCAGCAGGGACGGAATCGAGCAGTACTTC	.	many	TRBV6-2/TRBV6-3	TRBJ2-7
CASSYRLAGGPIGSNEQFF	TGCGCCAGCAGCTATCGACTAGCGGGAGGGCCCATCGGGAGTAATGAGCAGTTCTTC	TRBD2	many	TRBV5-1	TRBJ2-1
CASSLLGAGELFF	TGTGCCAGCAGTTTATTGGGGGCCGGGGAGCTGTTTTTT	.	.	TRBV28	TRBJ2-2
CACSFRYEQYF	TGTGCCTGCAGTTTCCGTTACGAGCAGTACTTC	.	.	TRBV6-2/TRBV6-3	TRBJ2-7
CASSQVQASSYTF	TGTGCCAGCAGCCAAGTCCAGGCCTCCAGCTACACCTTC	.	many	TRBV14	TRBJ1-2
CSSSRRSTDTQYF	TGTTCCAGTAGTAGGAGGAGCACAGATACGCAGTATTTT	.	.	TRBV19	TRBJ2-3
CASSLQLGYEQFF	TGTGCCAGCAGCTTACAATTGGGTTATGAGCAGTTCTTC	.	many	TRBV7-7	TRBJ2-1
CSARVLGSGNQPQHF	TGCAGTGCTAGAGTCTTGGGGAGTGGCAATCAGCCCCAGCATTTT	.	.	TRBV20-1	TRBJ1-5
CASSPSENTIYF	TGTGCCAGCAGCCCGAGTGAAAACACCATATATTTT	.	many	TRBV7-9	TRBJ1-3
CASSFRGGSEQYF	TGTGCCAGCAGTTTCAGGGGTGGGAGCGAGCAGTACTTC	.	many	TRBV28	TRBJ2-7